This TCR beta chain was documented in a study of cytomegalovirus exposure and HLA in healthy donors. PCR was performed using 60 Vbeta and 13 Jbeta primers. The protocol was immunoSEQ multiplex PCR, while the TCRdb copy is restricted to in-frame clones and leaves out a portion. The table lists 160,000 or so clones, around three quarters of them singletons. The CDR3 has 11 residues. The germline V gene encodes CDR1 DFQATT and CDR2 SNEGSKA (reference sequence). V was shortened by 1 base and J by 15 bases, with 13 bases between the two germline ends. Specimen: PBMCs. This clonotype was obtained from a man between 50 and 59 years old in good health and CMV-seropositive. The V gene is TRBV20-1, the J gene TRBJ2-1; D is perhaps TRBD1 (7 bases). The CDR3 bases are TGCAGTGCTAGAGCAGGGGGGTGGGGGTTCTTC. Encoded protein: CSARAGGWGFF.